This T cell receptor (beta chain) appears in the sequencing data of a study of cytomegalovirus exposure and HLA in healthy donors. Across the whole study: Earlier results showed 117 million unique TCR beta sequences derived from approximately 180 million T cells. Regarding the study as a whole: Trimming of TCR beta V- and J-genes showed a link, identified in a later analysis, to a missense DCLRE1C variant.

A word on this clone: The antigen is undetermined.

Both 60 Vbeta primers and 13 Jbeta primers went into the PCR. Only in-frame clones appear in the TCRdb table, and some are missing; sequencing was by immunoSEQ multiplex PCR. The repertoire holds around 75,000 clones, with roughly 76% as singletons. The V gene end was trimmed by 7 bases and the J gene end by 3 bases; junction bases not matched to a gene: 8. CDR3 size: 14 residues. Germline CDR1 reads MNHEY; CDR2 reads SMNVEV (reference sequence). The sequence was collected from a man aged 18-30 years in good health and CMV-seronegative. Sequenced: PBMCs. The J gene is TRBJ1-1, the V gene TRBV27; 7 bases line up with TRBD1. The CDR3 here is CASNKRTGYTEAFF. Here the CDR3 DNA reads TGTGCCAGCAATAAAAGGACAGGCTACACTGAAGCTTTCTTT.